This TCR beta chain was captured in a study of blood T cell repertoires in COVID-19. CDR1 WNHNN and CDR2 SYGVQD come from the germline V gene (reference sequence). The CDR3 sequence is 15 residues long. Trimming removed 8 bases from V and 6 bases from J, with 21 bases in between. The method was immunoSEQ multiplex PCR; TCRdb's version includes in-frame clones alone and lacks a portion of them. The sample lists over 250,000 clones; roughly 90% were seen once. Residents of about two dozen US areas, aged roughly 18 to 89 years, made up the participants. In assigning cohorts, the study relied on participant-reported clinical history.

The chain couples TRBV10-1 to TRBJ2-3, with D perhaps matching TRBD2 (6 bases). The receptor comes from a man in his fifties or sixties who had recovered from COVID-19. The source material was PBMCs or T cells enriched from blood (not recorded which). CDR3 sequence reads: CASPLQGRWVDTQYF. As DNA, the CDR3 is TGCGCCAGCCCCTTACAAGGGAGGTGGGTCGATACGCAGTATTTT.